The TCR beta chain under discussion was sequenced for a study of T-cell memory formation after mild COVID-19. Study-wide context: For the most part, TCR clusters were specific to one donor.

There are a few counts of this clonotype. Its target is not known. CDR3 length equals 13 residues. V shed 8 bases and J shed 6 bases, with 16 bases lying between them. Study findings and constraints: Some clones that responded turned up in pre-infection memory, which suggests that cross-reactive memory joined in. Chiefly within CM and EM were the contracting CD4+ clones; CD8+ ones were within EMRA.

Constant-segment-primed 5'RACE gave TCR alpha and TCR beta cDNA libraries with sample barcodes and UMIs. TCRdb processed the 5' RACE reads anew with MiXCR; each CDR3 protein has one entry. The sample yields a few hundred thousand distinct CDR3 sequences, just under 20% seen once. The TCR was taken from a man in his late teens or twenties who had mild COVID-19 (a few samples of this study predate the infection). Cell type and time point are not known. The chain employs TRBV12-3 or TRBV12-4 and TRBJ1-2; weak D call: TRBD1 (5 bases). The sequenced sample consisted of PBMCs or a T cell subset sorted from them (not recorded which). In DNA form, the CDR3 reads TGTGCCAGCGCCTCGGACAAGGCGGATGGCTACACCTTC. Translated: CASASDKADGYTF.